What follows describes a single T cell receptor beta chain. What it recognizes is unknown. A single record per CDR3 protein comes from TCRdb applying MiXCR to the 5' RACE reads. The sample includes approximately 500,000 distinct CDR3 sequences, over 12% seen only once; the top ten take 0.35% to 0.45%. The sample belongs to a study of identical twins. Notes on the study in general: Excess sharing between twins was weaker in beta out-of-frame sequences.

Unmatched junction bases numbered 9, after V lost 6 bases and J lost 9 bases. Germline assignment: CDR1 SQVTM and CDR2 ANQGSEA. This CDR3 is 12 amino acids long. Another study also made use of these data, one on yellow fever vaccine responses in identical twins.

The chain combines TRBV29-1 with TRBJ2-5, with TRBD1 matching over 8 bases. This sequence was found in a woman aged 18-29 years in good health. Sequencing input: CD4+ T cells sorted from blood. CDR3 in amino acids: CSVGTGSTAQYF. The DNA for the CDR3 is TGCAGCGTGGGGACAGGTTCGACGGCCCAGTACTTC.